This T cell receptor beta chain was identified in a study of regulatory T cells in long-lasting Graves disease. Study-wide results and limits: Persistent Graves' patients showed less TCR diversity than newly diagnosed ones. There was favoring of TRBV28, TRBJ1-2 and TRBJ2-5 in persistent disease.

Building of the TCR beta libraries involved iRepertoire HTBI primers and Arm-PCR of CDR3 regions. TCRdb reprocessed the multiplex PCR reads with MiXCR, giving one entry per CDR3 protein. The sample has hundreds of thousands of distinct CDR3 sequences; 20% to 25% are singletons. Documented time point: persistent/refractory GD, antithyroid drugs over 5 years with positive TRAb. Following extraction of RNA from PBMCs, that RNA was used to make the TCR library. Tubes containing EDTA received about 9.4 milliliters of drawn peripheral blood. CDR3 length equals 15 residues. Looked up from germline, CDR1 is MDHEN and CDR2 is SYDVKM. Trimming cost V 4 bases and J 4 bases; bases outside gene matches: 8. This clonotype was recorded at least ten times. Its antigen is unidentified.

The sequence was collected from a female donor with Graves disease. V and J are TRBV28 and TRBJ2-7; 9 bases are shared with TRBD1. The source material was peripheral blood mononuclear cells (PBMCs), sampled when the disease was refractory, from a patient treated with antithyroid drugs. The CDR3 DNA reads as TGTGCCAGCAGTTCCGCCGGGACAGGGCGGTACGAGCAGTACTTC. Residues: CASSSAGTGRYEQYF.